This TCR beta chain was identified in a study of T cell responses to AZD1222 COVID-19 vaccine. Comments on this clone: Its specificity is not known.

This table comes from immunoSEQ multiplex PCR, and its TCRdb copy is limited to in-frame clones, with some not included. The sample records 130,000 or so clones, 89% being singletons. Study outcomes and limitations: Repertoires were sampled only after the peak T cell response.

The receptor comes from an adult in good health. The sample in question was peripheral blood, obtained on day 0 of AZD1222 vaccination.

The CDR3 is CASSLGQGVYEVNTEAFF. The DNA for the CDR3 is TGTGCCAGCAGTCTCGGACAGGGTGTTTACGAGGTGAACACTGAAGCTTTCTTT. The chain joins TRBV28 to TRBJ1-1; 8 bases line up with TRBD1. The CDR3 has 18 residues. The junction had 14 bases not matched to a gene; V was cut back by 5 bases and J by 0 bases. The germline V gene has CDR1 MDHEN and CDR2 SYDVKM. Full variable domain (rest looked up from reference TRBV28 and TRBJ1-1): DVKVTQSSRYLVKRTGEKVFLECVQDMDHENMFWYRQDPGLGLRLIYFSYDVKMKEKGDIPEGYSVSREKKERFSLILESASTNQTSMYLCASSLGQGVYEVNTEAFFGQGTRLTVV.